This T cell receptor beta chain originates from a study of T cell responses to AZD1222 COVID-19 vaccine. General study findings and limits: Rises in breadth and depth of Spike-specific TCRs came after two AZD1222 doses. Epitopes outside B.1.351 and B.1.1.7 mutated regions reportedly drew nearly half of spike TCRs.

V lost 1 base to trimming and J lost 0 bases, with 5 bases between them. Germline V CDR1 and CDR2: SGDLS, YYNGEE. The CDR3 spans 14 residues. Sequenced by immunoSEQ multiplex PCR; TCRdb stores in-frame clones only, minus some. This table holds around 87,000 clones, approximately 91% found once. In regard to this clone: Its specificity is not known.

This chain uses TRBV9 with TRBJ1-3; D unclear. The clonotype was recovered from an adult in good health. Sequenced here: peripheral blood, sampled on day 0 of AZD1222 vaccination. The CDR3 DNA reads as TGTGCCAGCAGCGTATTAAGCTCTGGAAACACCATATATTTT. Protein: CASSVLSSGNTIYF.